These 27 T cell receptor beta chains originate from one sample sequenced in a study of blood T cell repertoires in COVID-19. Sequenced by immunoSEQ multiplex PCR; TCRdb stores in-frame clones only, minus some. The sample contains around 55,000 clones, 75% to 90% of which appear only once. Sequencing input: peripheral blood. The receptors derive from a man aged 55 to 70 with acute or convalescent COVID-19.

This chain uses TRBV4-1 with TRBJ1-2, with a possible D match to TRBD1 (6 bases). Germline V lookup: CDR1 MGHRA, CDR2 YSYEKL. The CDR3 covers 14 residues. With 3 bases removed from V and 6 bases from J, the gap between germline ends came to 14 bases. CDR3 DNA sequence: TGCGCCAGCAGCCACCCAGGGGTGAGGGATGGCTACACCTTC. As protein: CASSHPGVRDGYTF.

Turning to this clone: Additional DNA sequences in this sample encode the identical CDR3. The chain links TRBV28 to TRBJ2-2; D may be TRBD1 (6 bases). The CDR3 extends over 16 amino acids. Germline assignment: CDR1 MDHEN and CDR2 SYDVKM. The V and J ends lost 3 bases and 1 base respectively, with 12 bases between them. CDR3 region: CASSLLGTQNTGELFF. Here the CDR3 DNA reads TGTGCCAGCAGTTTGTTGGGGACACAGAACACCGGGGAGCTGTTTTTT.

This rearrangement joins TRBV18 to TRBJ2-3; TRBD2 matches at 8 bases. This CDR3 region has 18 residues. V shed 3 bases, J shed 4 bases, and the junction held 15 bases outside the gene matches. Germline CDR1 and CDR2: KGHSH and LQKENI. The DNA for the CDR3 is TGTGCCAGCTCACCCCGAGCGGGGGACTATATTGGGGCAGATACGCAGTATTTT. This codes for CASSPRAGDYIGADTQYF.

The chain employs TRBV19 and TRBJ1-2, with D possibly TRBD1 on 5 matching bases. This CDR3 is 17 amino acids long. The germline CDR1 and CDR2 sequences are LNHDA and SQIVND (reference sequence). V lost 0 bases, J lost 6 bases, and 20 bases lay in between. CDR3: CASSIDGATPDLDGYTF. CDR3 coding DNA: TGTGCCAGTAGTATAGATGGGGCGACACCCGACCTAGATGGCTACACCTTC. The full variable domain, in which reference TRBV19 and TRBJ1-2 provide the parts outside the CDR3, is DGGITQSPKYLFRKEGQNVTLSCEQNLNHDAMYWYRQDPGQGLRLIYYSQIVNDFQKGDIAEGYSVSREKKESFPLTVTSAQKNPTAFYLCASSIDGATPDLDGYTFGSGTRLTVV.

The rearrangement joins TRBV2 to TRBJ2-5; no definite D call. V shed 7 bases and J shed 1 base, with 10 bases lying between them. The CDR3 runs to 13 residues. In germline, CDR1 is SNHLY, CDR2 FYNNEI. In DNA, the CDR3 is TGTGCCAGCATCCAAGTAGTCCAAGAGACCCAGTACTTC. It translates to CASIQVVQETQYF.

The rearrangement links TRBV28 to TRBJ2-5; tentative D call: TRBD1 (5 bases). CDR3 length equals 11 residues. The germline CDR1 and CDR2 sequences are MDHEN and SYDVKM. V was trimmed by 8 bases and J by 2 bases, leaving 6 bases between them. The CDR3 DNA follows: TGTGCCAGCCAGGGTCAAGAGACCCAGTACTTC. As protein: CASQGQETQYF.

The chain recombines TRBV4-3 with TRBJ1-2; D is unclear. V lost 2 bases and J lost 6, with 19 bases in between. The CDR3 is 16 amino acids. Per germline, CDR1 LGHNA and CDR2 YSLEER. The CDR3 sequence is CASSQYSGSGMDGYTF. In nucleotides, the CDR3 is TGCGCCAGCAGCCAATATTCGGGGTCCGGGATGGATGGCTACACCTTC.

This clone was found once. The genes are TRBV27 and TRBJ2-5; 10 bases align to TRBD1. The CDR3 has 15 residues. Trimming cost V 5 bases and J 5 bases; bases outside gene matches: 8. Per germline, CDR1 MNHEY and CDR2 SMNVEV (reference sequence). CDR3 region: CASSGQTGGWETQYF. CDR3 nucleotide sequence: TGTGCCAGCAGTGGACAGACAGGGGGCTGGGAGACCCAGTACTTC.

The rearrangement uses TRBV25-1 and TRBJ2-2; TRBD1 is a possible D gene (5 bases). The V gene's germline CDR1 is MGHDK and CDR2 SYGVNS. Trimming shortened V by 8 bases and J by 0 bases, and 10 bases separated the two germline ends. The CDR3 spans 14 residues. CDR3 protein: CASADSANTGELFF. In DNA, the CDR3 is TGTGCCAGCGCAGACAGCGCGAACACCGGGGAGCTGTTTTTT.

This sequence joins TRBV4-3 and TRBJ2-7, with D perhaps TRBD2 (6 bases). The CDR3 consists of 14 residues. Per germline, CDR1 LGHNA and CDR2 YSLEER. Deletions cut 4 bases from V and 2 bases from J, with 12 bases between. The CDR3 region is CASSRGLGAYEQYF. CDR3 DNA sequence: TGCGCCAGCAGCCGGGGACTGGGAGCCTACGAGCAGTACTTC.

The chain uses TRBV5-6 and TRBJ2-1; D is undetermined. CDR1 and CDR2 from the germline V gene are SGHDT and YYEEEE. The CDR3 is made up of 14 amino acids. The V end lost 1 base, the J end lost 3 bases, and 8 bases lay between the germline ends. CDR3 nucleotides: TGTGCCAGCAGCTTGTTCGAGATCTACAATGAGCAGTTCTTC. This gives the protein CASSLFEIYNEQFF.

This chain joins TRBV12-5 and TRBJ2-7, with 10 bases fitting TRBD2. The CDR3 is 16 amino acids. Germline CDR1 is LGHNT and CDR2 is FRNRAP. V lost 6 bases, J lost 3 bases, and 11 bases stayed unmatched. This CDR3 is CASGPKPTSGIYEQYF. In DNA, the CDR3 is TGTGCTAGTGGCCCTAAACCAACTAGCGGGATCTACGAGCAGTACTTC.

The V and J genes are TRBV30 and TRBJ1-5, with D possibly being TRBD1 (6 bases). Trimming took off 3 bases at V and 4 bases at J, with 13 bases between the two ends. Germline assignment: CDR1 GTSNPN and CDR2 SVGIG (reference sequence). The CDR3 is 14 amino acids. CDR3 region: CAWRADQGNQPQHF. The CDR3 DNA reads TGTGCCTGGAGGGCAGACCAGGGGAATCAGCCCCAGCATTTT.

The chain uses TRBV21-1 and TRBJ2-1; TRBD2, the D gene given by the table, was not confirmed from the DNA. TRBV21-1 is shown as a pseudogene. This CDR3 contains 15 residues. CDR3 sequence (DNA): TGTGCCAGCAGCAAAGGGGAGGAGGCAGACAATGAGCAGTTCTTC. Translated, it gives CASSKGEEADNEQFF.

This clone showed up just once. The chain carries TRBV5-1 and TRBJ1-1; perhaps TRBD1 as D (5 bases). V lost 5 bases and J lost 0, with 8 bases in between. The germline V gene has CDR1 SGHRS and CDR2 YFSETQ. The CDR3 is made up of 13 amino acids. The chain's CDR3 is CASSRGVNTEAFF. CDR3 bases: TGCGCCAGCAGTCGGGGGGTGAACACTGAAGCTTTCTTT. Combining the CDR3 with reference TRBV5-1 and TRBJ1-1 gives the whole variable domain KAGVTQTPRYLIKTRGQQVTLSCSPISGHRSVSWYQQTPGQGLQFLFEYFSETQRNKGNFPGRFSGRQFSNSRSEMNVSTLELGDSALYLCASSRGVNTEAFFGQGTRLTVV.

This chain uses TRBV7-2 with TRBJ2-4; D might be TRBD1 (6 bases). The germline V and J ends were trimmed by 5 bases and 8 bases, with 19 bases remaining between them. The CDR3 sequence is 15 residues long. CDR1 is SGHTA, CDR2 FQGNSA, per germline. CDR3 in DNA: TGTGCCAGCAGCCCATCCGGGACACAAAGATACATTCAGTACTTC. Protein product: CASSPSGTQRYIQYF.

The chain uses TRBV3-1 (or the pseudogene TRBV3-2) and TRBJ1-6, with TRBD1 identical over 8 bases. There are 13 residues in the CDR3. Per germline, CDR1 LGHDT and CDR2 YNNKEL (reference sequence). The V segment lost 4 bases and the J segment 9 bases; nucleotides outside the gene matches: 2. For the CDR3, the DNA is TGTGCCAGCAGCCCCGGACAGGGTTCACCCCTCCACTTT. The encoded protein is CASSPGQGSPLHF.

This clone was found a few times. This rearrangement joins TRBV5-5 to TRBJ1-2, with 7 nucleotides matching TRBD1. Germline V lookup: CDR1 SGHKS, CDR2 YYEKEE (reference sequence). The CDR3 loop spans 14 amino acids. Unmatched junction bases numbered 11, after V lost 4 bases and J lost 8 bases. CDR3 amino acids: CASSPRQGQLGYTF. The CDR3 nucleotides are TGTGCCAGCAGCCCTAGACAGGGACAGCTCGGCTACACCTTC.

The chain couples TRBV7-9 to TRBJ1-2, with no clear D. This CDR3 has 15 amino acids. V was shortened by 5 bases and J by 6 bases, with 19 bases between the two germline ends. The germline V gene has CDR1 SEHNR and CDR2 FQNEAQ (reference sequence). As DNA, the CDR3 is TGTGCCAGCAGCCCCCCGTGGAAGGAAGAGGATGGCTACACCTTC. Translated: CASSPPWKEEDGYTF.

This chain uses TRBV19 with TRBJ2-1, with a possible D match to TRBD2 (5 bases). The CDR3 length is 12 residues. The V gene lost 3 bases and the J gene lost 15 bases, with 15 bases spanning the gap. Germline V CDR1 and CDR2: LNHDA, SQIVND (reference sequence). DNA for the CDR3: TGTGCCAGTAGTATCGGTGAAGGCGGGTCGTTCTTC. Encoded protein: CASSIGEGGSFF.

V is TRBV7-8 and J is TRBJ1-6, with 8 bases fitting TRBD1. Germline-derived CDR1 and CDR2 are SGHVS and FQNEAQ. The CDR3 sequence is 15 residues long. Trimming cost V 4 bases and J 10 bases; bases outside gene matches: 9. The CDR3 DNA sequence: TGTGCCAGCAGCTCAGGACAGGGAGCGGAATCACCCCTCCACTTT. Translated, it gives CASSSGQGAESPLHF.

V is TRBV28 and J is TRBJ1-5, with 7 bases fitting TRBD1. CDR3 size: 17 residues. Germline CDR1 MDHEN, CDR2 SYDVKM. V trimming: 3 bases; J trimming: 1 base; junction bases outside the gene matches: 9. CDR3 nucleotide sequence: TGTGCCAGCAGTTTGATGGCCTGGGACAGCAGCAATCAGCCCCAGCATTTT. Translating gives CASSLMAWDSSNQPQHF.

V and J are TRBV7-3 and TRBJ2-2, with a possible D match to TRBD1 (6 bases). CDR3 length: 16 amino acids. V lost 4 bases and J 9 bases, leaving 21 bases between the germline ends. The germline V gene encodes CDR1 SGHTA and CDR2 FQGTGA. The CDR3 loop reads CASSSVGTISPRELFF. The CDR3 DNA is TGTGCCAGCAGCTCTGTCGGGACAATCAGCCCTAGGGAGCTGTTTTTT.

This chain links TRBV28 with TRBJ2-5, with D possibly being TRBD1 (6 bases). There are 16 residues in the CDR3. The V end lost 3 bases, the J end lost 1 base, and 15 bases lay between the germline ends. Germline V gene sequence: CDR1 MDHEN, CDR2 SYDVKM. The DNA of the CDR3 is TGTGCCAGCAGTTTTCTCTATGGCAGGGGCCAAGAGACCCAGTACTTC. This sequence encodes CASSFLYGRGQETQYF.

The chain links TRBV19 to TRBJ2-2; D gene unclear. Germline values: CDR1 LNHDA, CDR2 SQIVND (reference sequence). V was shortened by 3 bases and J by 0 bases, with 11 bases between the two germline ends. The CDR3 spans 16 residues. CDR3: CASSMRFPSNTGELFF. The CDR3 region has the DNA TGTGCCAGTAGTATGAGGTTTCCCTCGAACACCGGGGAGCTGTTTTTT.

The chain recombines TRBV4-1 with TRBJ2-3, with 7 bases that match TRBD1. The CDR3 length is 15 residues. V trimming: 1 base; J trimming: 5 bases; junction bases outside the gene matches: 6. CDR1 is MGHRA, CDR2 YSYEKL, per germline. In DNA form, the CDR3 reads TGCGCCAGCAGCCAAGGAGGGGGCGCGAAAGATACGCAGTATTTT. Protein product: CASSQGGGAKDTQYF.

J is TRBJ2-7 and V is TRBV9; 7 bases agree with TRBD1. Germline V CDR1 and CDR2: SGDLS, YYNGEE. The CDR3 is 15 amino acids. The V gene end was trimmed by 3 bases and the J gene end by 3 bases; junction bases not matched to a gene: 9. The chain's CDR3 is CASSAQGSTYYEQYF. The CDR3 DNA follows: TGTGCCAGCAGCGCACAGGGGTCCACTTACTACGAGCAGTACTTC.